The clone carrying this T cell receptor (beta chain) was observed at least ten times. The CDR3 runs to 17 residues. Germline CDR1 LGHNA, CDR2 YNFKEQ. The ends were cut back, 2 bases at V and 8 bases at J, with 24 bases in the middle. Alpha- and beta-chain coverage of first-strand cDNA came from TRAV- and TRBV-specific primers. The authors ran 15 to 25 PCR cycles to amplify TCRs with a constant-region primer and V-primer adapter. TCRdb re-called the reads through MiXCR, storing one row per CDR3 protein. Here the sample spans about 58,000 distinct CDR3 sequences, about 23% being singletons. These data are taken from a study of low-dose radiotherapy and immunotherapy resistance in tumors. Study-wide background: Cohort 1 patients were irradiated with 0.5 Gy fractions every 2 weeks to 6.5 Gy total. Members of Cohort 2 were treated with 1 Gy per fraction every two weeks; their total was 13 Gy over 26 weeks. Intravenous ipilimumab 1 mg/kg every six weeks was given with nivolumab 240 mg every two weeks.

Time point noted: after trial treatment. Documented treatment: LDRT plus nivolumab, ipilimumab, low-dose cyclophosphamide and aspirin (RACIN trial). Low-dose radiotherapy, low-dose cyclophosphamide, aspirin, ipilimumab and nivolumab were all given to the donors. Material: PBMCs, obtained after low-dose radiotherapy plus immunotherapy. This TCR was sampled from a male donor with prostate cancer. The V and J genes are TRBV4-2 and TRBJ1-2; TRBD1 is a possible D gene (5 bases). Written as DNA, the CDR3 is TGTGCCAGCAGCCAAAGCCCCTCCGTGGGGGTGATGCGAGGCTACACCTTC. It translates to CASSQSPSVGVMRGYTF.